This is a list of T cell receptor beta chains from one sample in a study of cytomegalovirus exposure and HLA in healthy donors. Libraries were prepared by immunoSEQ multiplex PCR; TCRdb keeps only in-frame clonotypes and omits some of them. The data contain over 100,000 clones, about 95% of them singletons. Sequencing used PBMCs. All receptors come from a woman aged 18-29 years in good health and CMV-seronegative. The CDR3 runs from the conserved cysteine through the conserved F or W. Each record gives: clone size, V gene, J gene, D gene, CDR3 protein, CDR3 DNA. The D gene is left open where the match is weak. Part of the rows lack a size; the others show once, few, many or a class for expanded clones.

-	TRBV7-8	TRBJ2-1	TRBD2	CASSLWSGGNEQFF	TGTGCCAGCAGCTTGTGGAGCGGGGGAAATGAGCAGTTCTTC
-	TRBV6-5	TRBJ1-2	-	CASSTVNGYTF	TGTGCCAGCAGTACAGTAAATGGCTACACCTTC
-	TRBV7-2	TRBJ2-7	-	CASSVLPADYYEQYF	TGTGCCAGCAGCGTCCTCCCTGCAGACTACTACGAGCAGTACTTC
-	TRBV7-2	TRBJ2-5	TRBD2	CASSLGPTGGLETQYF	TGTGCCAGCAGCTTAGGCCCGACGGGGGGGCTGGAGACCCAGTACTTC
-	TRBV30	TRBJ1-1	-	CAWSLAVEAFF	TGTGCCTGGAGTCTGGCTGTTGAAGCTTTCTTT
-	TRBV7-2	TRBJ1-5	-	CASSLRGGQGNQPQHF	TGTGCCAGCAGCTTGAGGGGGGGGCAGGGCAATCAGCCCCAGCATTTT
-	TRBV6-1	TRBJ1-1	-	CAGGRTEAFF	TGTGCAGGCGGGAGGACTGAAGCTTTCTTT
-	TRBV27	TRBJ2-1	-	CASTLGAFSEQFF	TGTGCCAGCACCCTAGGAGCTTTCAGTGAGCAGTTCTTC
-	TRBV27	TRBJ2-1	-	CASSARYNEQFF	TGTGCCAGCAGTGCCAGATACAATGAGCAGTTCTTC
-	TRBV7-8	TRBJ2-7	TRBD1	CASSLYRDRAYEQYF	TGTGCCAGCAGCTTATATCGGGACAGGGCCTACGAGCAGTACTTC
-	TRBV7-3	TRBJ2-4	TRBD2	CASSLPSGLATKNIQYF	TGTGCCAGCAGCTTACCCTCAGGACTAGCTACCAAAAACATTCAGTACTTC
-	TRBV7-9	TRBJ2-6	-	CASSLVEVPSGANVLTF	TGTGCCAGCAGCTTGGTAGAGGTACCTTCTGGGGCCAACGTCCTGACTTTC
-	TRBV6-5	TRBJ2-5	TRBD2	CASSGTSVIQETQYF	TGTGCCAGCAGCGGGACTAGCGTTATTCAGGAGACCCAGTACTTC
-	TRBV5-4	TRBJ1-2	TRBD1	CASSTGQGTNYGYTF	TGTGCCAGCAGCACGGGACAGGGAACTAACTATGGCTACACCTTC
-	TRBV27	TRBJ2-3	-	CATTGTKEMNTQYF	TGTGCCACAACCGGGACAAAGGAAATGAATACGCAGTATTTT
-	TRBV9	TRBJ2-3	TRBD2	CASSLEGLAGESSTDTQYF	TGTGCCAGCAGCTTGGAGGGACTAGCGGGGGAGTCTAGCACAGATACGCAGTATTTT
-	TRBV7-3	TRBJ1-1	TRBD1	CASSSSWTGGTEAFF	TGTGCCAGCAGCTCTAGCTGGACAGGGGGGACTGAAGCTTTCTTT
once	TRBV7-9	TRBJ2-1	TRBD2	CASSSGLAEQFF	TGTGCCAGCAGTTCGGGACTAGCGGAGCAGTTCTTC
few	TRBV19	TRBJ1-5	TRBD1	CASSPWGQGHSNQPQHF	TGTGCCAGTAGCCCGTGGGGACAGGGTCATAGCAATCAGCCCCAGCATTTT